This TCR beta chain was retrieved from a study of early stage breast cancer tumors. Study at large: Samples were sequenced at about 9.9-fold average coverage.

As to this clone: The antigen is not known.

The table came from immunoSEQ multiplex PCR; TCRdb's copy has only in-frame clones and leaves some out. The data hold nearly 70,000 clones, with 65% to 85% observed a single time. Study observations and caveats: In most of the 16 patients, blood comparison separated tumor from normal breast.

The source of this sequence is a person aged 35-49 years with breast cancer. Sequencing input: blood.

The CDR3 sequence is CASSEATRTGPYGYTF. CDR3 coding DNA: TGTGCCAGCAGTGAAGCTACCAGGACAGGGCCCTATGGCTACACCTTC. V usage is TRBV6-1 and J usage is TRBJ1-2; TRBD1 matches 8 bases. Germline V gene sequence: CDR1 MNHNS, CDR2 SASEGT. CDR3 length equals 16 residues. With V trimmed by 0 bases and J by 4 bases, 7 bases remained unmatched.